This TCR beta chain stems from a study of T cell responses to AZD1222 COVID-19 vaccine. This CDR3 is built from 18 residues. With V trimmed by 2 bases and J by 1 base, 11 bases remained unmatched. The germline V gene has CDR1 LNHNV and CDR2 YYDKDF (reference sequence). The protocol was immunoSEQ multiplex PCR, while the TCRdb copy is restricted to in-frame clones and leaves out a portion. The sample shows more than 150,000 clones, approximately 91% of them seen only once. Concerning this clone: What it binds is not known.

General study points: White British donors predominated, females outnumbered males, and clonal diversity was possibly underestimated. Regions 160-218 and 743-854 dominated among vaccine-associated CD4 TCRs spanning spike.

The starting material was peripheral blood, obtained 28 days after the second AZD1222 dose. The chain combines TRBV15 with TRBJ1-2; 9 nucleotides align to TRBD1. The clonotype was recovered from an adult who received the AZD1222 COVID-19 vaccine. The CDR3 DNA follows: TGTGCCACCAGCAGACCCCATAGGACAGGGGATAATAACTATGGCTACACCTTC. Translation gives CATSRPHRTGDNNYGYTF. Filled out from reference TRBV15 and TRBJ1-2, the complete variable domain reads DAMVIQNPRYQVTQFGKPVTLSCSQTLNHNVMYWYQQKSSQAPKLLFHYYDKDFNNEADTPDNFQSRRPNTSFCFLDIRSPGLGDTAMYLCATSRPHRTGDNNYGYTFGSGTRLTVV.